This T cell receptor beta chain was sequenced during a study of blood T cell repertoires in COVID-19. About the study: From T cells, B-cell-depleted T cells, or PBMCs came the material, which was cDNA or gDNA.

Produced via immunoSEQ multiplex PCR; TCRdb's table is partial and in-frame only. The sample gives about 200,000 clones, over 70% of which show up once; 7.5% to 9% is in the top ten. Trimming removed 2 bases from V and 2 bases from J, with 9 bases in between. CDR3 length equals 14 residues. Germline CDR1 KGHSH, CDR2 LQKENI. The chain is built from TRBV18 and TRBJ2-5; TRBD1 might be the D (6 bases). This clonotype was obtained from a woman older than 75 with acute or convalescent COVID-19. Sequences were obtained from peripheral blood. CDR3 DNA: TGTGCCAGCTCACCAACAGGGCAGCAAGAGACCCAGTACTTC. This gives the protein CASSPTGQQETQYF.